This entry lists 26 T cell receptor beta chains sequenced from one sample in a study of T cell repertoires in cytomegalovirus infection. One entry per CDR3 protein results from TCRdb running MiXCR on the reads. The sample consists of roughly 230,000 distinct CDR3 sequences, about 12% of them appearing once. Sequencing was done on a sample of PBMCs. The source is a human donor in good health (CMV status not recorded). Some clones in this sample may be carry-over from other donors' samples.

This chain links TRBV12-5 with TRBJ1-5; D possibly corresponds to TRBD1 (6 bases). This CDR3 contains 15 residues. Germline values: CDR1 LGHNT, CDR2 FRNRAP. Trimming took off 2 bases at V and 2 bases at J, with 10 bases between the two ends. The CDR3 reads CASGLPPGGNQPQHF. The CDR3, as DNA: TGTGCTAGTGGTTTGCCCCCAGGGGGCAATCAGCCCCAGCATTTT.

This clonotype was seen at least ten times. The chain is built from TRBV7-2 and TRBJ2-3; 7 bases are shared with TRBD2. J gave up 1 base and V 0 bases, and 4 bases lay outside the gene matches. This CDR3 is 16 amino acids long. Looked up from germline, CDR1 is SGHTA and CDR2 is FQGNSA. The CDR3 spells CASSLASGEGTDTQYF. Here the CDR3 DNA reads TGTGCCAGCAGCTTAGCCAGCGGGGAAGGCACAGATACGCAGTATTTT. Based on the CDR3 plus reference TRBV7-2 and TRBJ2-3, the full variable domain is GAGVSQSPSNKVTEKGKDVELRCDPISGHTALYWYRQSLGQGLEFLIYFQGNSAPDKSGLPSDRFSAERTGGSVSTLTIQRTQQEDSAVYLCASSLASGEGTDTQYFGPGTRLTVL.

This clonotype was seen a handful of times. This sequence joins TRBV6-2 or TRBV6-3 and TRBJ2-7; TRBD2 matches at 14 bases. Germline assignment: CDR1 MNHEY and CDR2 SVGEGT. The CDR3 covers 18 residues. V dropped 2 bases and J dropped 0; count of bases not matched to a gene: 6. CDR3 bases: TGTGCCAGCAGTTACCCGGGACTAGCGGGGGCGATCTCCTACGAGCAGTACTTC. Its protein is CASSYPGLAGAISYEQYF.

The rearrangement joins TRBV6-5 to TRBJ1-4; 10 bases fit TRBD1. The CDR3 consists of 15 residues. Germline trimming cut 0 bases from V and 7 bases from J; bases unmatched to any gene: 2. Germline CDR1 reads MNHEY; CDR2 reads SVGAGI. The CDR3 region is CASSYSTGGGEKLFF. The CDR3 DNA reads as TGTGCCAGCAGTTACTCGACAGGGGGCGGTGAAAAACTGTTTTTT.

In this sample, this clonotype turned up many times. The V call is TRBV7-6, the J call TRBJ1-1, with 7 bases identical to TRBD1. Trimming cost V 4 bases and J 0 bases; bases outside gene matches: 5. CDR1 and CDR2 from the germline V gene are SGHVS and FNYEAQ. CDR3 length: 15 residues. CDR3 residues: CASSSRGGVNTEAFF. The CDR3 nucleotides read TGTGCCAGCAGCTCCAGGGGGGGGGTGAACACTGAAGCTTTCTTT.

This clonotype was detected many times. The chain recombines TRBV28 with TRBJ2-7; D tentatively fits TRBD1 or TRBD2 (6 bases each). The CDR3 is 14 residues long. V was shortened by 6 bases and J by 5 bases, with 17 bases between the two germline ends. Germline V gene lookup returns CDR1 MDHEN and CDR2 SYDVKM. The CDR3 bases are TGTGCCAGCAGCACCCCGGGGGCATCGGACGAGCAGTACTTC. Translating it yields CASSTPGASDEQYF. The full variable domain, with the rest looked up from reference TRBV28 and TRBJ2-7, is DVKVTQSSRYLVKRTGEKVFLECVQDMDHENMFWYRQDPGLGLRLIYFSYDVKMKEKGDIPEGYSVSREKKERFSLILESASTNQTSMYLCASSTPGASDEQYFGPGTRLTVT.

This clonotype occurred many times. The CDR3 bases are TGTGCCAGCAGCTTACTTGCGGGGGGGCGAGATGGCACAGATACGCAGTATTTT. Translated, it gives CASSLLAGGRDGTDTQYF. The chain has TRBV7-2 and TRBJ2-3; 9 bases agree with TRBD2. V dropped 2 bases and J dropped 1; count of bases not matched to a gene: 10. The CDR3 sequence is 18 residues long. Germline V gives CDR1 SGHTA, CDR2 FQGNSA.

V gene TRBV12-3 or TRBV12-4 combines with J gene TRBJ1-4; TRBD1 might be the D (5 bases). The CDR3 loop spans 15 amino acids. Trimming took 5 bases from V and 0 from J, leaving 10 bases between them. The CDR3 nucleotides read TGTGCCAGCAGTGCCTCGGGGGCAACTAATGAAAAACTGTTTTTT. This sequence encodes CASSASGATNEKLFF.

V usage is TRBV20-1 and J usage is TRBJ1-4; the D gene is possibly TRBD1 (5 bases). Per the germline V gene, CDR1 is DFQATT and CDR2 is SNEGSKA (reference sequence). V was shortened by 0 bases and J by 7 bases, with 15 bases between the two germline ends. This CDR3 contains 15 residues. Written as DNA, the CDR3 is TGCAGTGCTAGAGATCCATCGGGAAGGGGTGAAAAACTGTTTTTT. Protein: CSARDPSGRGEKLFF.

This clonotype has ten or more counts. This sequence joins TRBV28 and TRBJ2-1, with no clear D. Trimming left V 6 bases short and J 7 bases short, with 16 bases between. This CDR3 comprises 14 residues. In germline, CDR1 is MDHEN, CDR2 SYDVKM. CDR3 nucleotides: TGTGCCAGCAGCCGTAGACTGGAAGGGAATGAGCAGTTCTTC. It yields the protein CASSRRLEGNEQFF.

This clonotype turned up a few times. The V and J genes are TRBV28 and TRBJ2-5; 12 bases are shared with TRBD1. CDR3 length: 15 amino acids. Per the germline V gene, CDR1 is MDHEN and CDR2 is SYDVKM. J gave up 4 bases and V 3 bases, and 3 bases lay outside the gene matches. CDR3 in amino acids: CASSLGTGGTETQYF. The CDR3 DNA sequence: TGTGCCAGCAGTTTGGGGACAGGGGGCACAGAGACCCAGTACTTC.

This clonotype was counted ten times or more. The gene calls are TRBV7-2 and TRBJ1-2; no clear D gene. The CDR3 spans 15 residues. The ends were cut back, 5 bases at V and 1 base at J, with 14 bases in the middle. The germline gives CDR1 SGHTA, CDR2 FQGNSA. CDR3 loop: CASSIASAFNYGYTF. The CDR3 DNA is TGTGCCAGCAGCATCGCTTCGGCTTTTAACTATGGCTACACCTTC.

A word on this clonotype: Being one base from a much bigger clone, this may be a read error. V gene TRBV7-2 combines with J gene TRBJ2-7; possible D gene TRBD2, 6 bases. CDR3 size: 13 residues. V was trimmed by 7 bases and J by 4 bases, leaving 14 bases between them. CDR1 SGHTA and CDR2 FQGNSA come from the germline V gene. As DNA, the CDR3 is TGTGCCAGCATAGGAGGGTTAGGATACGAGCAGTACTTC. Translating it yields CASIGGLGYEQYF.

V gene TRBV5-1 combines with J gene TRBJ2-2; TRBD1 might be the D (5 bases). V was clipped by 0 bases and J by 3 bases, with 12 bases between them. The CDR3 has 16 amino acids. Germline assignment: CDR1 SGHRS and CDR2 YFSETQ. In DNA form, the CDR3 reads TGCGCCAGCAGCTTGGAAGGGGTTATGGACACCGGGGAGCTGTTTTTT. Protein product: CASSLEGVMDTGELFF.

This clonotype was observed at least ten times. The J gene is TRBJ1-1, the V gene TRBV6-2 or TRBV6-3; D unclear. Between the trimmed V and J ends, which lost 6 bases and 2 bases, there was a span of 13 bases. CDR1 is MNHEY and CDR2 is SVGEGT in the germline V gene. CDR3 length: 14 residues. CDR3 sequence: CASRRQGINTEAFF. CDR3 DNA: TGTGCCAGCAGGCGACAAGGGATAAACACTGAAGCTTTCTTT.

This clonotype came up a few times. The gene calls are TRBV5-1 and TRBJ2-1; D remains unclear. V shed 0 bases and J shed 0 bases, with 7 bases lying between them. CDR1 and CDR2 (germline): SGHRS, YFSETQ. This CDR3 comprises 15 residues. As DNA, the CDR3 is TGCGCCAGCAGCTTGGAACTGCTCTCCTACAATGAGCAGTTCTTC. Translation gives CASSLELLSYNEQFF.

This clonotype was seen many times. The rearrangement links TRBV7-8 to TRBJ1-1; D is unresolved. Germline V gene data show CDR1 as SGHVS and CDR2 as FQNEAQ. V lost 5 bases to trimming and J lost 0 bases, with 22 bases between them. The CDR3 runs 18 residues. The CDR3 is CASSRSRERGFMNTEAFF. DNA of the CDR3: TGTGCCAGCAGCCGGTCGAGGGAGCGGGGTTTCATGAACACTGAAGCTTTCTTT.

The sample holds many counts of this clonotype. V usage is TRBV7-2 and J usage is TRBJ2-5; no reliable D call. The ends were cut back, 1 base at V and 4 bases at J, with 4 bases in the middle. CDR3 length: 12 amino acids. Per the germline V gene, CDR1 is SGHTA and CDR2 is FQGNSA. The CDR3 nucleotides read TGTGCCAGCAGCTTAGTCCGAGAGACCCAGTACTTC. Amino acids: CASSLVRETQYF.

Many counts were recorded for this clonotype. The chain joins TRBV5-7 to TRBJ1-5; D may be TRBD1 (5 bases). TRBV5-7 is classed as an ORF, of uncertain function. Trimming removed 5 bases from V and 5 bases from J, with 11 bases in between. This CDR3 is built from 13 residues. CDR3 loop: CASRQDQHQPQHF. CDR3 bases: TGTGCCAGCAGACAGGACCAGCATCAGCCCCAGCATTTT.

This chain joins TRBV12-3 or TRBV12-4 and TRBJ2-3, with a possible D match to TRBD1 (6 bases). The ends were cut back, 5 bases at V and 7 bases at J, with 10 bases in the middle. This CDR3 has 12 residues. The chain's CDR3 is CASSLGQNTQYF. CDR3 in DNA: TGTGCCAGCAGTCTTGGACAGAATACGCAGTATTTT.

This clonotype showed up many times. This CDR3 is CSALGHSNTEAFF. In nucleotides, the CDR3 is TGCAGTGCTTTGGGACATTCGAACACTGAAGCTTTCTTT. V and J are TRBV20-1 and TRBJ1-1; D might be TRBD1 (6 bases). Germline V gene data show CDR1 as DFQATT and CDR2 as SNEGSKA (reference sequence). The CDR3 length is 13 residues. V was clipped by 5 bases and J by 1 base, with 11 bases between them.

The chain joins TRBV6-2 or TRBV6-3 to TRBJ1-2; the match to TRBD1 covers 8 bases. J lost 8 bases, V lost 4 bases, and 12 bases had no gene match. This CDR3 spans 15 amino acids. From germline, CDR1 is MNHEY and CDR2 SVGEGT. Written as DNA, the CDR3 is TGTGCCAGCAGTTTCGACGGGACAGGACGAGGGGGCTACACCTTC. It is translated as CASSFDGTGRGGYTF.

This clonotype occurred many times. The CDR3 loop reads CASSPPGTDTQYF. DNA for the CDR3: TGTGCCAGCAGTCCACCAGGGACAGATACGCAGTATTTT. The chain combines TRBV28 with TRBJ2-3, with D perhaps matching TRBD1 (5 bases). Germline-derived CDR1 and CDR2 are MDHEN and SYDVKM. The CDR3 contains 13 residues. Trimming shortened V by 5 bases and J by 3 bases, and 9 bases separated the two germline ends.

This clonotype was seen many times. The chain couples TRBV7-2 to TRBJ1-2; D gene ambiguous. Per germline, CDR1 SGHTA and CDR2 FQGNSA. The CDR3 extends over 13 amino acids. V was trimmed by 5 bases and J by 4 bases, leaving 11 bases between them. CDR3 amino acids: CASSPGQPYGYTF. CDR3 sequence (DNA): TGTGCCAGCAGCCCCGGGCAGCCCTATGGCTACACCTTC.

This clonotype has more than one count but fewer than ten. This chain links TRBV29-1 with TRBJ2-1, with D tentatively TRBD2 (6 bases). The CDR3 sequence is 16 residues long. Looked up from germline, CDR1 is SQVTM and CDR2 is ANQGSEA. V lost 0 bases, J lost 0 bases, and 12 bases lay in between. The chain's CDR3 is CSVEDPGEGSYNEQFF. CDR3 coding DNA: TGCAGCGTTGAAGATCCGGGGGAAGGCTCCTACAATGAGCAGTTCTTC.

The V gene is TRBV30, the J gene TRBJ1-2; tentatively, D is TRBD1 (6 bases). Trimming took 4 bases from V and 6 from J, leaving 18 bases between them. This CDR3 has 14 residues. The germline CDR1 and CDR2 sequences are GTSNPN and SVGIG (reference sequence). The chain's CDR3 is CAWIRDIPRNGYTF. DNA for the CDR3: TGTGCCTGGATTCGGGACATCCCCCGGAATGGCTACACCTTC.